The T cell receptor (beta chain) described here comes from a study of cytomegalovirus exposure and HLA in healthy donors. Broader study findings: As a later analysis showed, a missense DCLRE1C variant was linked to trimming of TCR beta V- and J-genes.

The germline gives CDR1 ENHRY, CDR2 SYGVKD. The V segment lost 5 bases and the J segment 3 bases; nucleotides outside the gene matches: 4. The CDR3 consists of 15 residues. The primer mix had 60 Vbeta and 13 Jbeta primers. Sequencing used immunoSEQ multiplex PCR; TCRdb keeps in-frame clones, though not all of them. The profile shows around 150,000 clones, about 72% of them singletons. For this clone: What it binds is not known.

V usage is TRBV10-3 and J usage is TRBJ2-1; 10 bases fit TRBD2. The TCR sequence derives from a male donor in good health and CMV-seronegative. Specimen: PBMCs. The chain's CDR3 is CAISSGGAFYNEQFF. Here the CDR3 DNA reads TGTGCCATCAGTAGCGGGGGGGCCTTCTACAATGAGCAGTTCTTC.